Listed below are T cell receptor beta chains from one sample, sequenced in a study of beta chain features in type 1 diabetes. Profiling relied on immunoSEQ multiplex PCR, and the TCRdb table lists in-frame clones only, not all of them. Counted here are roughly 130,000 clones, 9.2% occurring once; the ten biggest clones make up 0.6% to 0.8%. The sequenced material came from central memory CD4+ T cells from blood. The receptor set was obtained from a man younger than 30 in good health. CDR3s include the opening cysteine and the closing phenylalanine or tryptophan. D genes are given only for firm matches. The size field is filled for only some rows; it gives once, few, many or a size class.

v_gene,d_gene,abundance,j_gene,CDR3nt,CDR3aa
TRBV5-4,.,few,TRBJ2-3,TGTGCCAGCAGCTTAGGGCTAGCGTTCGATACGCAGTATTTT,CASSLGLAFDTQYF
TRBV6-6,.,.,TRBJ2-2,TGTGCCACCTACGGACATACTGCGAACACCGGGGAGCTGTTTTTT,CATYGHTANTGELFF
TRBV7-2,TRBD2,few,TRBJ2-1,TGTGCCAGCAGCCCGCGGGGGGGGGCCCTCAATGAGCAGTTCTTC,CASSPRGGALNEQFF
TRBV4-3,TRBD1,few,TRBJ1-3,TGCGCCAGCAGCCAAGGGGGGATCCGGGACAGTGGAAACACCATATATTTT,CASSQGGIRDSGNTIYF
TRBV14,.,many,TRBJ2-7,TGTGCCAGCAGCCAAGAACTTAACTACGAGCAGTACTTC,CASSQELNYEQYF
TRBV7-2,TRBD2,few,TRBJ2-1,TGTGCCAGCAGACCAGGACTAGCGGGGCCTAATGAGCAGTTCTTC,CASRPGLAGPNEQFF
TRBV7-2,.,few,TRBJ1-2,TGTGCCAGCAGCTTCACGACAGATCATAACTATGGCTACACCTTC,CASSFTTDHNYGYTF
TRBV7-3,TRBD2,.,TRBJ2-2,TGTGCCAGCAGCTTAACCGCGCGGGGGGCCAGAGGGATCGGGGAGCTGTTTTTT,CASSLTARGARGIGELFF
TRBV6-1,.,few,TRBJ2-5,TGTGCCAGCAATTCCGGGGAGGTGCGAGGAGAGACCCAGTACTTC,CASNSGEVRGETQYF
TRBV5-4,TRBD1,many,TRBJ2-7,TGTGCCAGCAGCTTGCAGGGGGCTACCTACGAGCAGTACTTC,CASSLQGATYEQYF
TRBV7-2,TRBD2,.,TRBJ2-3,TGTGCCAGCAGCTTAGGGCTAGCGGGGGGGTGGACGCAGTATTTT,CASSLGLAGGWTQYF
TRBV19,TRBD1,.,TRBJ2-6,TGTGCCAGTAGCAGAGGACAGGTGAACTCTGGGGCCAACGTCCTGACTTTC,CASSRGQVNSGANVLTF
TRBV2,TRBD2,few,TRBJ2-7,TGTGCCAGCAGCGGGACTAGCGGTACCTACGAGCAGTACTTC,CASSGTSGTYEQYF
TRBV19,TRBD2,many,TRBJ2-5,TGTGCCAGTCGAGGTAGCGGGGATGAGACCCAGTACTTC,CASRGSGDETQYF
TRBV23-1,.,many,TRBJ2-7,TGCGCCATCAGGAGCCTGAACTACGAGCAGTACTTC,CAIRSLNYEQYF
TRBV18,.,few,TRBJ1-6,TGTGCCAGCTCACCCTCTGGGCAGGAACGGCATTCACCCCTCCACTTT,CASSPSGQERHSPLHF
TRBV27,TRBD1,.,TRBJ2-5,TGTGCCAGCAGTTTTACAGGGGCCCGAGAGACCCAGTACTTC,CASSFTGARETQYF
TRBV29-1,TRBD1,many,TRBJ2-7,TGCAGCGTTCGCCGGGACAGCTTTGACGAGCAGTACTTC,CSVRRDSFDEQYF
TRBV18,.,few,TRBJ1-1,TGTGCCAGCTCACCACCGAACAGACCGAACACTGAAGCTTTCTTT,CASSPPNRPNTEAFF
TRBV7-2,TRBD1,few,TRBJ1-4,TGTGCCAGCAGCAGGGACAGTGAAAAACTGTTTTTT,CASSRDSEKLFF
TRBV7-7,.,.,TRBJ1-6,TGTGCCAGCAGCTTAGGCACGACTGGTTCACCCCTCCACTTT,CASSLGTTGSPLHF
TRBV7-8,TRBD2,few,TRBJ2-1,TGTGCCAGCAGCCCACTAGCGGGGGGGCCGTGGAATGAGCAGTTCTTC,CASSPLAGGPWNEQFF
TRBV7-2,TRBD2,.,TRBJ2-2,TGTGCCAGCAGCTTATGGGTCCTTCTAGCGGGGGGCCGGGAGCTGTTTTTT,CASSLWVLLAGGRELFF
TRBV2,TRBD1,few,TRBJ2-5,TGTGCCAGCAGCAAAGGGGATCGACAGGGGGCACGGGAGACCCAGTACTTC,CASSKGDRQGARETQYF
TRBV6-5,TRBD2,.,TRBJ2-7,TGTGCCAGCAGTCTAGCGGGGAACGAGCAGTACTTC,CASSLAGNEQYF
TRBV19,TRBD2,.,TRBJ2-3,TGTGCCAGTGTGGCGGGGGGCACAGATACGCAGTATTTT,CASVAGGTDTQYF
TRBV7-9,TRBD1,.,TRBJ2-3,TGTGCCAGCAGCTTAGCTGGACAGGGCACAGATACGCAGTATTTT,CASSLAGQGTDTQYF
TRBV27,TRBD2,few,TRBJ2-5,TGTGCCAGCAGTTTACAAGGCAGGCTAGCGGGGGCTGGGGAGACCCAGTACTTC,CASSLQGRLAGAGETQYF
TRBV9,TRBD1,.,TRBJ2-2,TGTGCCAGCAGGACAGGGGAGACCGGGGAGCTGTTTTTT,CASRTGETGELFF
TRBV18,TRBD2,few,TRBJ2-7,TGTGCCAGCTCACCCCGCTCTGCGGGGGGCTACGAGCAGTACTTC,CASSPRSAGGYEQYF
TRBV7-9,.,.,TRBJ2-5,TGTGCCAGCAGCCTACAGGGCACGGAGACCCAGTACTTC,CASSLQGTETQYF
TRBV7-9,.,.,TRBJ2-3,TGTGCCAGCAGCTTAGCAGGGGGCACAGATACGCAGTATTTT,CASSLAGGTDTQYF
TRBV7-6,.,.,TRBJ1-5,TGTGCCAGCAGCCAAAGTGGGGGGTTCGGTCAGCCCCAGCATTTT,CASSQSGGFGQPQHF
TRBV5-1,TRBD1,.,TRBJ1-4,TGCGCCAGCAGCCGGTCGGGACAGCTTAATGAAAAACTGTTTTTT,CASSRSGQLNEKLFF
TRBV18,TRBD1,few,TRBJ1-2,TGTGCCAGCTCACCAGAACAGGGGGCTAACTATGGCTACACCTTC,CASSPEQGANYGYTF
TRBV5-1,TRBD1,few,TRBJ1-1,TGCGCCAGCAGCTCCGGGACAGATTATCGTGAAGCTTTCTTT,CASSSGTDYREAFF